This record concerns one T cell receptor (beta chain) sequence. The germline V gene encodes CDR1 GTSNPN and CDR2 SVGIG (reference sequence). V was pared by 2 bases and J by 9 bases, with 10 bases between. The CDR3 totals 12 residues. The data are from a study of shared T cell receptors in the human thymus. Produced via immunoSEQ multiplex PCR; TCRdb's table is partial and in-frame only. Of hundreds of thousands of clones in the sample, roughly 90% were seen once. These data also featured in a second study, about human thymus T cells. Turning to that study: From resections taken during corrective heart surgery, the thymus tissue was obtained. Seemingly biased V and J gene usage marked thymic and blood repertoires. Highly overlapping thymic repertoires in unrelated individuals were reported by related research.

This chain joins TRBV30 and TRBJ2-2; D is undetermined. Sequencing input: thymocytes. The TCR sequence derives from a boy in the first two years of life with a congenital heart defect. CDR3 loop: CAWSSNSWELFF. The DNA of the CDR3 is TGTGCCTGGAGTTCCAATAGCTGGGAGCTGTTTTTT.